The T cell receptor (beta chain) described here comes from a study of blood T cell repertoires in COVID-19 (TCRdb year 2020). Some background on the complete study: Collaborator samples came from the United States, Italy and Spain and covered acute and convalescent phases of COVID-19. The prospective study material was composed of cDNA or gDNA derived from T cells, B-cell-depleted T cells, or PBMCs. The dataset comprised deeply sampled blood TCRbeta repertoires from subjects exposed to, actively infected with, or recovered from COVID-19. The repertoires were released in a freely available public database intended as a resource for research on the immune response to SARS-CoV-2. Samples came from the ongoing ImmuneRACE study (first 160 participants) plus 1,254 subjects from 6 global collaborators. Nearly every sample came with metadata listing a de-identified subject ID, COVID-19 status, age in years and sex. Where available, HLA class I and class II types were obtained from metadata supplied by the sample provider rather than from assay-based typing. The research as a whole found: Clinical and demographic metadata were provided uncurated, with the amount varying by source and participant.

V is pared back by 0 bases and J by 0 bases, with 12 bases lying between the germline termini. The CDR3 covers 16 residues, taking in both the cysteine and the phenylalanine. Of the read, only the CDR3 DNA is kept; its 48 bases are in frame from base 1. The germline V gene (reference sequence) sets CDR1 to GTSNPN and CDR2 to SVGIG. One collaborating source in Seattle enrolled patients during active infection and followed them longitudinally through the course of disease. Collaborating institutions collected whole blood in K2EDTA tubes following their own protocols. Collaborator samples were shipped for TCRbeta analysis as frozen whole blood, isolated PBMCs, or DNA extracted from either sample type. In regard to this clone: This receptor's antigen is unknown. Base qualities are not at hand, and no much larger clone is one base apart.

TCRbeta CDR3 regions were amplified from genomic DNA by means of the immunoSEQ Assay, a bias-controlled multiplex PCR. From the authors' description of their analysis: Within the assay, amplification of reference gene primers was used to estimate how many nucleated cells each sample contained. Sequence reads were collapsed and filtered to measure the absolute abundance of every unique TCRbeta CDR3 rearrangement. For each sample, productive Simpson clonality was calculated as the square root of Simpson's diversity index over productive rearrangements. Entries here come from immuneACCESS through TCRdb and include only in-frame sequences with V and J called. Some clones fail to appear in such tables; in the studies checked, an unresolved V gene covers under half of the shortfall, and the cause of the remainder is unknown. D and trimming come from the DNA, and the V and J calls and clone size come from that table. The sample has around 400,000 clones on record, around 87% of them singletons. More than 9% of the sample belongs to the ten largest clones.

The rearranged chain carries TRBV30 and TRBJ1-3, with an unclear D gene assignment. This receptor was identified in a woman aged 25 to 39 with COVID-19, enrolled during active disease. Sequencing input: peripheral blood. For the CDR3, the sequence is CAWSVLRGLSGNTIYF. The DNA reads TGTGCCTGGAGTGTACTACGCGGACTCTCTGGAAACACCATATATTTT. With all but the CDR3 taken from the reference TRBV30 and TRBJ1-3 genes, the full variable domain is: SQTIHQWPATLVQPVGSPLSLECTVEGTSNPNLYWYRQAAGRGLQLLFYSVGIGQISSEVPQNLSASRPQDRQFILSSKKLLLSDSGFYLCAWSVLRGLSGNTIYFGEGSWLTVV.